These T cell receptor beta chains were read from a single sample in a study of blood T cell repertoires in COVID-19. Some clones are missing from TCRdb's copy, which holds only in-frame ones; the method was immunoSEQ multiplex PCR. The sample includes more than 300,000 clones, 80% to 90% seen only once; the top ten take more than 9%. The sample taken for sequencing was peripheral blood. All receptors come from a woman aged 25 to 39 with COVID-19, enrolled during active disease. CDR3s include the opening cysteine and the closing phenylalanine or tryptophan. A D gene is named only where the DNA matches it firmly. Expanded clones get a size class; other rows say once, few or many, or leave the size out.

TRBV7-9	TRBD1	-	TRBJ1-3	TGTGCCAGCAGCCGTGACAGGGGTGGAAACACCATATATTTT	CASSRDRGGNTIYF
TRBV30	-	-	TRBJ1-2	TGTGCCTGGAAACGACAGGCGGATGGCTACACCTTC	CAWKRQADGYTF
TRBV28	TRBD2	-	TRBJ2-7	TGTGCCAGCAGGGGAGGGACTATACTGTACGAGCAGTACTTC	CASRGGTILYEQYF
TRBV19	TRBD2	-	TRBJ2-4	TGTGCCAGTAGTATAGGGACTAGCGGGAGGGGCGACATTCAGTACTTC	CASSIGTSGRGDIQYF
TRBV24-1	TRBD1	-	TRBJ1-2	TGTGCCACCAGTGGAGTTACAGGGGGCGCCTATGGCTACACCTTC	CATSGVTGGAYGYTF
TRBV28	-	-	TRBJ1-6	TGTGCCAGCAGCCGACAGGCTTATAATTCACCCCTCCACTTT	CASSRQAYNSPLHF
TRBV10-2	-	-	TRBJ2-7	TGCGCCAGCAGTGAGTCGGGGAGTCGCTCCTACGAGCAGTACTTC	CASSESGSRSYEQYF
TRBV7-9	-	-	TRBJ1-1	TGTGCCAGCAGCTCTTCCATAGGAGGGACTGAAGCTTTCTTT	CASSSSIGGTEAFF
TRBV4-3	-	-	TRBJ2-5	TGCGCCAGCAGCCAAGATTCGGGTTCTGAGACCCAGTACTTC	CASSQDSGSETQYF
TRBV6-5	TRBD1	-	TRBJ2-7	TGTGCCAGCTGGGACAGGTACTACGAGCAGTACTTC	CASWDRYYEQYF
TRBV6-5	-	-	TRBJ1-2	TGTGCCAGCAGTTACTCGGGGGGGAGAATCGAGAACACCTTC	CASSYSGGRIENTF
TRBV7-3	-	-	TRBJ2-6	TGTGCCAGCAGATCATCGCAAGCGGGGGCCAACGTCCTGACTTTC	CASRSSQAGANVLTF
TRBV4-2	-	-	TRBJ1-2	TGTGCCAGCAGCTCTGTGGGGGCAGGTGGCTACACCTTC	CASSSVGAGGYTF
TRBV11-2	-	-	TRBJ1-6	TGTGCCAGCAGCTTTGAGGACACCGATTCACCCCTCCACTTT	CASSFEDTDSPLHF
TRBV2	TRBD2	-	TRBJ2-5	TGTGCCAGCATCCCGGGACTAGCGGGAGAGGGACGGGAGACCCAGTACTTC	CASIPGLAGEGRETQYF
TRBV7-6	-	-	TRBJ2-5	TGTGCCAGCAGCTTAGCGGGAGGGACAGGCCGGGGGACCCAGTACTTC	CASSLAGGTGRGTQYF
TRBV25-1	-	-	TRBJ2-5	TGTGCCAGCAGTGCCTGGACGGGGGGCGAGACCCAGTACTTC	CASSAWTGGETQYF
TRBV14	TRBD2	few	TRBJ2-7	TGTGCCAGCAGCCAAGGACTAGCGGTTCCCTACGAGCAGTACTTC	CASSQGLAVPYEQYF
TRBV5-4	-	-	TRBJ1-6	TGTGCCAGCAGCTTGGATGGGGGCGCGGGTTCACCCCTCCACTTT	CASSLDGGAGSPLHF
TRBV1	-	-	TRBJ2-1	TGCACCAGCGTAACCAGCGCGTTCTACAATGAGCAGTTCTTC	CTSVTSAFYNEQFF
TRBV25-1	-	-	TRBJ2-3	TGTGCCAGCAGTCAAGGGGGTTGGCGGGAGAACGCAGATACGCAGTATTTT	CASSQGGWRENADTQYF
TRBV5-1	TRBD1	-	TRBJ2-3	TGCGCCAGCAGTCCCCGGGACAGTAGCACAGATACGCAGTATTTT	CASSPRDSSTDTQYF
TRBV4-1	TRBD1	-	TRBJ2-7	TGCGCCAGCAGCCGTCCGGGACAGGGGTCCCACGAGCAGTACTTC	CASSRPGQGSHEQYF
TRBV9	-	-	TRBJ1-5	TGTGCCAGCAGCGTAGGGCTTTATAGCAATCAGCCCCAGCATTTT	CASSVGLYSNQPQHF
TRBV15	TRBD2	-	TRBJ2-3	TGTGCCACCAGCAGAACCCGACTAGCGATCATTTCTAGCACAGATACGCAGTATTTT	CATSRTRLAIISSTDTQYF
TRBV7-7	TRBD1	once	TRBJ2-1	TGTGCTAGCAGCAAGGGACAGGGGCCTCCCAATGAGCAGTTCTTC	CASSKGQGPPNEQFF